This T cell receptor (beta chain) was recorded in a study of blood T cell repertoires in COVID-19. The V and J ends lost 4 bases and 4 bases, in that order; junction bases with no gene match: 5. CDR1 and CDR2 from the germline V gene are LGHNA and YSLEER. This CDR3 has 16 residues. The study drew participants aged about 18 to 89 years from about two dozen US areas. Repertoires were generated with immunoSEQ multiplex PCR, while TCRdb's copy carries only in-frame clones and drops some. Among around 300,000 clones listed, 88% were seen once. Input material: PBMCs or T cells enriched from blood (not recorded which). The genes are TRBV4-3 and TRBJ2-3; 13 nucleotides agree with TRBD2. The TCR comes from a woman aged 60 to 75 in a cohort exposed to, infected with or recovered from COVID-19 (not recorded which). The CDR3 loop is CASSPGTSGTPDTQYF. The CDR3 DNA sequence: TGCGCCAGCAGCCCGGGGACTAGCGGGACCCCAGATACGCAGTATTTT.